The 3 T cell receptor beta chains reported below all come from one sample, sequenced in a study of PD-1 blockade in classical Hodgkin lymphoma. Time point in this sample: newly diagnosed, previously untreated cHL patient sample. The table came from immunoSEQ multiplex PCR; TCRdb's copy has only in-frame clones and leaves some out. The sample holds around 50,000 clones; roughly 88% are singletons and the top ten take around 5%. Sequenced input: peripheral blood mononuclear cells (PBMCs). Source of these receptors: a human donor with classical Hodgkin lymphoma.

The rearrangement links TRBV6-5 to TRBJ1-5, with D hard to call. V shed 0 bases and J shed 2 bases, with 11 bases lying between them. Germline V gene sequence: CDR1 MNHEY, CDR2 SVGAGI. The CDR3 covers 16 residues. The CDR3 DNA sequence: TGTGCCAGCAGTTACTCGAGGAGTCAGGGCAATCAGCCCCAGCATTTT. Translating it yields CASSYSRSQGNQPQHF.

This sequence joins TRBV12-5 and TRBJ1-5; 10 bases agree with TRBD1. Unmatched junction bases numbered 11, after V lost 5 bases and J lost 7 bases. The CDR3 is 16 residues long. Germline V lookup: CDR1 LGHNT, CDR2 FRNRAP. The CDR3, as DNA: TGTGCTAGTGGTGATCCAGGACAGGGGGTGATCCAGCCCCAGCATTTT. The encoded protein is CASGDPGQGVIQPQHF.

The chain carries TRBV5-8 and TRBJ2-7; 10 bases are a match to TRBD2. Germline assignment: CDR1 SGHTS and CDR2 YDEGEE. The CDR3 runs to 15 residues. The trim removed 3 bases at V and 3 bases at J, leaving 6 bases unmatched. The CDR3 coding sequence is TGTGCCAGCAGCTCGGCCGGGACTAGCGTCTACGAGCAGTACGTC. Translated, it gives CASSSAGTSVYEQYV.